What follows describes a single T cell receptor (beta chain). No cognate antigen has been identified for it. The receptor library was made with 5' RACE. The input for every TCR library was 3,500 to 4,000 ng of total RNA. For each sample, cDNA synthesis was carried out in eight separate reactions using SMARTScribe reverse transcriptase. During cDNA synthesis, template switching was used to introduce unique molecular identifiers that contained a 6-nucleotide sample barcode. Amplification of TCRalpha and TCRbeta cDNA involved two nested PCRs of approximately 17 and 9 cycles, and each PCR was followed by bead purification. Before amplification, the cDNA was treated with uracil DNA-glycosylase and purified using the QIAquick PCR purification kit. The second PCR was the step at which Illumina TruSeq-compatible adapters and sample-specific barcodes were added. TapeStation and Qubit were used to check library quality and concentration, and 4 to 6 ng of each library was pooled. The pooled libraries were sequenced with 2 x 100 bp reads and custom sequencing primers on an Illumina HiSeq2500 single-index Rapid Run. Regarding the original processing steps: MiGEC version 1.2.6 was used for UMI-based consensus assembly, which corrected PCR and sequencing errors. MiXCR version 2.1.1 handled V(D)J alignment, clonotype assembly and CDR3 extraction. To normalise gene usage, clonotype sharing and MAIT/NKT TCR abundance, the analysis used the top 1000, 10 000 and 20 000 clonotypes per sample. After downsampling to 27 000 UMIs, diversity was calculated as the inverse Simpson index using the vegan R package. Paired Mann-Whitney U tests were applied to discordant twin pairs, and Benjamini-Hochberg correction was used for multiple testing. Reprocessed by TCRdb, the reads give a single entry per CDR3 protein sequence, without DNA. The V and J calls follow TCRdb's processing rather than the paper's. The table for this sample shows approximately 330,000 distinct CDR3 sequences. Of the sample, around 2% is held by the ten largest clones.

From each donor, an approximately 2.6 ml peripheral blood sample was collected into PAXgene tubes and kept at -80 degrees C. Without T cell sorting, total RNA was isolated from whole blood using the PAXgene blood miRNA kit on an automated QIAcube. Peripheral blood from monozygotic twin pairs who were concordant or discordant for inflammatory bowel disease underwent deep TCRalpha and TCRbeta repertoire profiling using unique molecular barcoding. Smoking habits were recorded for all twin pairs, and each individual was classified as a current, former or never smoker. CDR1 is given as SGHRS and CDR2 as YFSETQ, both from the germline V gene. Spanning cysteine to phenylalanine, the CDR3 consists of 15 amino acids. No DNA was logged. The data belong to a study of monozygotic twins with inflammatory bowel disease (dated by TCRdb to the late 2010s). Background on the whole study: The full study comprised approximately 28 monozygotic twin pairs: nine German pairs (four IBD-concordant, five IBD-discordant) and 19 IBD-discordant Danish pairs. The search for disease-associated traits relied mainly on comparing, within discordant pairs, IBD patients with their genetically identical healthy co-twins. Each individual had, on average, about 151 000 unique TCRalpha sequences and 181 000 unique TCRbeta sequences available for analysis. What the authors observed across the whole study: No difference in repertoire similarity was observed between concordant and discordant twins, possibly owing to limited statistical power. No single strong signal or clonotype linked to IBD turned up in the results, so the idea that one exists was not supported. IBD patients shared fewer clonotypes with other individuals than healthy twins did, most markedly in patients showing signs of disease activity. Because patients were on differing immunosuppressive treatments, the repertoires may have picked up extra background noise and inter-individual variability. The analysis was unable to tell apart different T cell subtypes. A decrease in TCRbeta repertoire diversity, as measured by inverse Simpson index, was observed in IBD patients compared with their healthy co-twins.

Sequenced input: blood. This clonotype was obtained from a human donor with ulcerative colitis or Crohn's disease, or a healthy co-twin of an affected twin (not recorded which). Recombination linked TRBV5-1 to TRBJ2-1; TCRdb's D call of TRBD1 is untestable without DNA. The CDR3 in this case is CASSLGGQARNEQFF.